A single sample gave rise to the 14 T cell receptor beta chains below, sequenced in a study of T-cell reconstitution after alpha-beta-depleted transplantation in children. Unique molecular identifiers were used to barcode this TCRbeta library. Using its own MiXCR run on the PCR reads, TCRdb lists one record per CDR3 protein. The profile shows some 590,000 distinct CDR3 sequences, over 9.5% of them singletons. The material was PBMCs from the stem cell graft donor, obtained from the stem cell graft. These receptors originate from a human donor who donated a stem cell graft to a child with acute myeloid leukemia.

The DNA of the CDR3 is TGTGCCAGCACCCCCCGGACAGGGGATAACGAGCAGTACTTC. Translation: CASTPRTGDNEQYF. This chain joins TRBV2 and TRBJ2-7, with TRBD1 matching over 9 bases. This CDR3 has 14 residues. V lost 7 bases and J lost 5; bases outside the gene matches: 9. Germline CDR1 SNHLY, CDR2 FYNNEI.

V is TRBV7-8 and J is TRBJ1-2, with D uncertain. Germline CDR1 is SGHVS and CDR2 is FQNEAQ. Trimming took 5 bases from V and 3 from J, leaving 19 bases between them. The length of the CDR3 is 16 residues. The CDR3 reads CASSLGVTTLDYGYTF. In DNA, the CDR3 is TGTGCCAGCAGCCTCGGAGTAACCACCTTGGACTATGGCTACACCTTC.

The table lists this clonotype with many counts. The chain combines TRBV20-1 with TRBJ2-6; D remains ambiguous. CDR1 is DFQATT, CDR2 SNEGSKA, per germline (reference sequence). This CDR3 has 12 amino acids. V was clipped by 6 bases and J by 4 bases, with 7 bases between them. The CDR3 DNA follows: TGCAGTGCCCTGTCGGGGGCCAACGTCCTGACTTTC. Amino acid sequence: CSALSGANVLTF.

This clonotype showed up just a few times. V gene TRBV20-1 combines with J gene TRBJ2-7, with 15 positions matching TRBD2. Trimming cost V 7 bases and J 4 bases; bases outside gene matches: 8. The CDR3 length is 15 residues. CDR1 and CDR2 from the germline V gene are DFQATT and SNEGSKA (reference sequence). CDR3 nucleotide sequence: TGCAGTGTTCAGGGACTAGCGGGAGGAAGGTACGAGCAGTACTTC. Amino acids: CSVQGLAGGRYEQYF.

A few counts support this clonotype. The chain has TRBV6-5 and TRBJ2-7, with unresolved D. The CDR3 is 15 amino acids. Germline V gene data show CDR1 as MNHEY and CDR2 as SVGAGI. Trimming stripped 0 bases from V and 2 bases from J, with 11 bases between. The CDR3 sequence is CASSYSRGYPYEQYF. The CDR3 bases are TGTGCCAGCAGTTACTCGAGAGGCTACCCCTACGAGCAGTACTTC.

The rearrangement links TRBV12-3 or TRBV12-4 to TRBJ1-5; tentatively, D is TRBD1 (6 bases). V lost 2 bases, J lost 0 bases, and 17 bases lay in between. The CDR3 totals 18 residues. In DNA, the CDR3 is TGTGCCAGCAGTTTAAGTCAGGGAGGGGGGTATAGCAATCAGCCCCAGCATTTT. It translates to CASSLSQGGGYSNQPQHF.

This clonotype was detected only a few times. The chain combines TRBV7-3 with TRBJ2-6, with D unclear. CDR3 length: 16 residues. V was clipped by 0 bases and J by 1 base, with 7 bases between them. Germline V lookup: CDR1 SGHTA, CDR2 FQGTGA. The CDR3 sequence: CASSLTRISGANVLTF. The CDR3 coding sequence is TGTGCCAGCAGCTTAACGCGGATTTCTGGGGCCAACGTCCTGACTTTC.

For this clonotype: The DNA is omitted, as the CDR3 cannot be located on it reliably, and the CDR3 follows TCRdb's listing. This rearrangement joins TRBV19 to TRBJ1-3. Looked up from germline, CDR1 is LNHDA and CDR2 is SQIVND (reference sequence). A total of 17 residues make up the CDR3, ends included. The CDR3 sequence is CASTSVLSVSSGNTIYF.

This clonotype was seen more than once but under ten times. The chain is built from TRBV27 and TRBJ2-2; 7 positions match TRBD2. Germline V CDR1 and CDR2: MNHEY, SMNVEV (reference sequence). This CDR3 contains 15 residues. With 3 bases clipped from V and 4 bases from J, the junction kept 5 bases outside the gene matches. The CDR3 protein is CASSLGGEITGELFF. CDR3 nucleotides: TGTGCCAGCAGTTTGGGAGGGGAAATCACCGGGGAGCTGTTTTTT.

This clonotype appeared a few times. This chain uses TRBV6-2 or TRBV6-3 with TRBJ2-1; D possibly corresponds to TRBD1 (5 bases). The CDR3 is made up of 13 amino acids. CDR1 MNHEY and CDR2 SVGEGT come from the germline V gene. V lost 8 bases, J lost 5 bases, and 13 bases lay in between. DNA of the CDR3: TGTGCCAGCTACGAAGGGGTCCACAATGAGCAGTTCTTC. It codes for CASYEGVHNEQFF.

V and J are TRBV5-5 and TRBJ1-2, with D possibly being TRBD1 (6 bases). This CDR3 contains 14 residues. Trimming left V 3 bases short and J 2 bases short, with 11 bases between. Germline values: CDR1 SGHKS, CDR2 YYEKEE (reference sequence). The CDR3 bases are TGTGCCAGCAGCTGGGAAGACAGGAACTATGGCTACACCTTC. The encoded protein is CASSWEDRNYGYTF.

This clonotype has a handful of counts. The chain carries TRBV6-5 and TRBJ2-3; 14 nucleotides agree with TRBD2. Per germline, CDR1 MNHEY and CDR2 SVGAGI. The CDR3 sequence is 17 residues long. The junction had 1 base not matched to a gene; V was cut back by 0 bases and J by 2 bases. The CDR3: CASSYSGLAGATDTQYF. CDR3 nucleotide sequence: TGTGCCAGCAGTTACTCGGGACTAGCGGGGGCCACAGATACGCAGTATTTT.

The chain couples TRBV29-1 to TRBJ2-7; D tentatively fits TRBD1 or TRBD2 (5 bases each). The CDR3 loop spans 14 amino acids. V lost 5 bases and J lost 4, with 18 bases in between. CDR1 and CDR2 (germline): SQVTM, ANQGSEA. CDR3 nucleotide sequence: TGCAGCGTTTCCGAGGGGACCCTGGGTTACGAGCAGTACTTC. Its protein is CSVSEGTLGYEQYF.

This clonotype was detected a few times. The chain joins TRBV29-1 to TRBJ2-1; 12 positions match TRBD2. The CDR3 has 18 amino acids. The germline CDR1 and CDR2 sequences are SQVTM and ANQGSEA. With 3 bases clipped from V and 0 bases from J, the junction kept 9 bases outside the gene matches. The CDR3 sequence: CSVELGLTSGSSYNEQFF. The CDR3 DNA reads TGCAGCGTTGAGTTGGGGTTGACTAGCGGGAGCTCCTACAATGAGCAGTTCTTC.